A selection of T cell receptor beta chains follows, all from one sample in a study of cytomegalovirus exposure and HLA in healthy donors. Only in-frame clones appear in the TCRdb table, and some are missing; sequencing was by immunoSEQ multiplex PCR. The sample has 220,000 or so clones; almost 80% are singletons. Sequenced material: PBMCs. The receptors were gathered from a male donor in good health and CMV-seronegative. Both conserved end residues are part of each CDR3. A D gene is named only where the DNA matches it firmly. Only some rows state a clone size, as once, few, many or a class for expanded clones.

cdr3_nt: TGTGCCAGCAGTGGAGACAGGCTTTTAGGAGGCAATGAGCAGTTCTTC
cdr3_aa: CASSGDRLLGGNEQFF
clone_size: NA
d_call: NA
v_call: TRBV6-1
j_call: TRBJ2-1

cdr3_nt: TGTGCCAGCAGCTTGGCTTTCTCGTGGGGCGCGAGCACCGGGGAGCTGTTTTTT
cdr3_aa: CASSLAFSWGASTGELFF
clone_size: NA
d_call: NA
v_call: TRBV5-6
j_call: TRBJ2-2

cdr3_nt: TGTGCCAGCAGCCCGGACAGGGAACAAAATACGCAGTATTTT
cdr3_aa: CASSPDREQNTQYF
clone_size: NA
d_call: TRBD1
v_call: TRBV7-8
j_call: TRBJ2-3

cdr3_nt: TGTGCCAGCAAAGGGACAGGGCAGAGCAATCAGCCCCAGCATTTT
cdr3_aa: CASKGTGQSNQPQHF
clone_size: NA
d_call: TRBD1
v_call: TRBV28
j_call: TRBJ1-5

cdr3_nt: TGTGCCACCAGCACAGACACTGGGGCCAACGTCCTGACTTTC
cdr3_aa: CATSTDTGANVLTF
clone_size: few
d_call: NA
v_call: TRBV15
j_call: TRBJ2-6

cdr3_nt: TGCGCCAGCAGTGAGAGGCGGTTCAATCAGCCCCAGCATTTT
cdr3_aa: CASSERRFNQPQHF
clone_size: NA
d_call: NA
v_call: TRBV10-2
j_call: TRBJ1-5

cdr3_nt: TGTTCCAGCAGCTTACTTCGCGCGGGATATGGTGACGAGCAGTACTTC
cdr3_aa: CSSSLLRAGYGDEQYF
clone_size: NA
d_call: NA
v_call: TRBV7-9
j_call: TRBJ2-7

cdr3_nt: TGTGCCAGCAGCCAAGAACAGACGGTCAACTATGGCTACACCTTC
cdr3_aa: CASSQEQTVNYGYTF
clone_size: NA
d_call: NA
v_call: TRBV4-2
j_call: TRBJ1-2

cdr3_nt: TGTGCCAGCAGGGGACAGGGGAAGACGAGGAACACTGAAGCTTTCTTT
cdr3_aa: CASRGQGKTRNTEAFF
clone_size: once
d_call: TRBD1
v_call: TRBV7-2
j_call: TRBJ1-1

cdr3_nt: TGTGCCAGCAGCCCCCATCTCAGCGGGACCTCCTACAATGAGCAGTTCTTC
cdr3_aa: CASSPHLSGTSYNEQFF
clone_size: NA
d_call: TRBD2
v_call: TRBV5-4
j_call: TRBJ2-1